This is a list of T cell receptor beta chains from one sample in a study of PD-1 blockade in classical Hodgkin lymphoma. Repertoires were generated with immunoSEQ multiplex PCR, while TCRdb's copy carries only in-frame clones and drops some. The sample holds roughly 13,000 clones; approximately 92% are singletons and the top ten take more than 9%. The material was peripheral blood mononuclear cells (PBMCs), obtained at baseline. The receptors originated from a human donor with classical Hodgkin lymphoma. The conserved cysteine and the conserved F or W are not part of the CDR3 here. Each record gives: J gene, V gene, CDR3 protein.

>TRBJ1-4|TRBV7-9
ASSSRQGDNEKLF
>TRBJ1-2|TRBV5-1
ASSLDEGGGYT
>TRBJ2-7|TRBV7-6
ASSLASAYEQY
>TRBJ2-2|TRBV28
ASKRGGTNTGELF
>TRBJ2-2|TRBV10-3
AISDRNTGELF
>TRBJ1-1|TRBV28
ASSDRTPPVAF
>TRBJ2-2|TRBV7-3
ASSPQPGPGELF
>TRBJ1-5|TRBV5-1
ASSSGGANQPQH
>TRBJ2-7|TRBV2
ASTGTPGSVNYEQY
>TRBJ1-4|TRBV6-6
ASSYRGTELF
>TRBJ2-1|TRBV5-1
ASSLQSYNEQF
>TRBJ1-2|TRBV9
ASAIGTSYGYT
>TRBJ2-6|TRBV2
ASSRNSGANVLT
>TRBJ1-2|TRBV6-9
ASRRDYGYT
>TRBJ1-4|TRBV27
ASSFRGLGKLF
>TRBJ2-1|TRBV7-3
ASSSSF
>TRBJ1-1|TRBV5-1
ASSLEGTNTEAF
>TRBJ1-1|TRBV7-5
VRSITRDRGVEAF
>TRBJ1-3|TRBV30
AWSGNRASGNTIY
>TRBJ1-1|TRBV7-8
ASSLVSGNTEAF
>TRBJ2-5|TRBV27
ASSPCGLESCQETQY
>TRBJ2-7|TRBV7-9
ASSLGGQGAQY
>TRBJ1-1|TRBV7-9
ASRQQGGVNTEAF
>TRBJ2-1|TRBV4-1
ASSLDPGLAVDYNEQF
>TRBJ2-1|TRBV6-1
ASSEEQGTASYNEQF
>TRBJ2-5|TRBV5-6
ASSDTRTIQGETQY
>TRBJ2-3|TRBV27
ASSSSPQDRADTQY
>TRBJ2-4|TRBV11-3
ASSPFGGAGIQY
>TRBJ1-1|TRBV19
ASSLEGGYQAF
>TRBJ1-1|TRBV19
ASSPRQVLNTEAF
>TRBJ1-1|TRBV7-9
ASRVVNTEAF
>TRBJ2-5|TRBV6-5
ASSSWTSGALGTQY
>TRBJ2-5|TRBV5-5
ASSLFDRRQETQY
>TRBJ2-2|TRBV11-1
ASSLAPWSALNTGELF
>TRBJ2-3|TRBV11-3
ASSLKVSGTGTGTQY
>TRBJ2-7|TRBV28
ASSFGQSYEQY
>TRBJ2-1|TRBV5-1
ASSLDSSSYNEQF
>TRBJ2-7|TRBV25-1
ASSEWGTGGIQQY
>TRBJ1-2|TRBV5-4
ASSLAIWGEGYT
>TRBJ1-1|TRBV19
ASSIHKNSNTEAF
>TRBJ2-4|TRBV5-1
ASSLLTGEGYIQY
>TRBJ2-7|TRBV7-6
ASSLVDGSYEQY
>TRBJ2-7|TRBV5-1
ASSPQGATPYEQY
>TRBJ2-1|TRBV29-1
SVGARALYNEQF
>TRBJ1-1|TRBV6-1
ASSDQGWTEAF
>TRBJ1-4|TRBV7-9
ASSLHTDNSGLF
>TRBJ1-2|TRBV19
ASSRDYGYT
>TRBJ2-2|TRBV30
AWSVRGTGELF
>TRBJ1-2|TRBV5-4
ASRMAGQNYGYT
>TRBJ2-2|TRBV30
AWSVGGTRELF
>TRBJ2-3|TRBV9
ASSVGPLQGTDTQY
>TRBJ2-6|TRBV7-2
ASSLRDRGLSGANVLT
>TRBJ2-7|TRBV28
ASSSTPGVGYEQY
>TRBJ2-3|TRBV6-4
ASSDGGATDTQY
>TRBJ1-5|TRBV7-8
ASSLTGGQPQH
>TRBJ2-1|TRBV6-6
ASSYSGQDNEQF
>TRBJ2-2|TRBV5-1
ASSFPGQGYGGELF
>TRBJ1-2|TRBV6-4
ASSEIRDGQGYGYT